Sequencing of this TCR beta chain was carried out in a study of shared clonotypes between healthy human individuals. About the study: Donor ages ranged 18 to 49 years: a couple of women, three men.

Study conclusions and caveats: Sampling covered blood only; tissue repertoires likely differ.

A note on this clone: The antigen is not known.

The sequencing of unsorted PBMC DNA took place on ten immunoSEQ deep assay plates. Method: immunoSEQ multiplex PCR; TCRdb's copy keeps in-frame clones and lacks some. The sample has about 600,000 clones, around 76% seen once. Trimming cost V 1 base and J 0 bases, with 10 bases left between them. CDR1 is SQVTM, CDR2 ANQGSEA, per germline. The CDR3 is 16 residues long. The sequence was obtained from a middle-aged woman in good health. Some clones in this sample may be carry-over from other donors' samples. The sample taken for sequencing was PBMCs. The chain employs TRBV29-1 and TRBJ2-6, with D perhaps matching TRBD2 (6 bases). This chain's CDR3 is CSVEAGGSSGANVLTF. In DNA form, the CDR3 reads TGCAGCGTTGAAGCTGGAGGGAGCTCTGGGGCCAACGTCCTGACTTTC.